The clone carrying this T cell receptor beta chain was recorded only once. What it recognizes is unknown. This record comes from a study of T cell clonotyping in hematopoietic cell transplantation. Whole-study context: Pretransplant recipient samples were taken after cytoreduction.

Points from the study as a whole: Few recipient clonotypes overlapped donors; over 95% were de novo at given depth. Pathologically expanded recipient clonotypes increased progressively from day 30 to day 180 as diversity fell. Without cell sorting, CD4 versus CD8 contributions remain unresolved.

Sequencing was performed with immunoSEQ multiplex PCR; in TCRdb, only in-frame clones are kept and a portion is missing. The sample lists about 45,000 clones; around 84% were seen once. Time point reported: recipient sample about 28 days before transplant, after cytoreduction. Trimming removed 7 bases at V and 8 bases at J, with 26 bases between. The V gene's germline CDR1 is SQVTM and CDR2 ANQGSEA. The length of the CDR3 is 15 residues. The sample in question was peripheral blood mononuclear cells, obtained before stem cell transplant. The origin of this receptor is a man aged 55 to 69 with myelodysplastic syndrome. Some clones in this sample may be carry-over from other donors' samples. The chain recombines TRBV29-1 with TRBJ1-2, with D possibly matching TRBD1 (5 bases). The CDR3 nucleotides read TGCAGCGCCACTGGCCCAGGGATTGGTAAGGAGGGCTACACCTTC. It encodes CSATGPGIGKEGYTF.